The 14 T cell receptor beta chains reported below all come from one sample, sequenced in a study of human T cells and chemical hapten exposure. As to time point: patch test 1, 2 weeks after DPC sensitization. The treatment was: therapeutic diphenylcyclopropenone sensitization with weekly scalp DPC. Using its own MiXCR run on the RACE reads, TCRdb lists one record per CDR3 protein. The top ten hold 2% to 2.5% of the sample, which has some 400,000 distinct CDR3 sequences, roughly 4.8% seen once. Sequencing was performed on whole blood, taken in connection with sensitization to the hapten diphenylcyclopropenone (DPC). The receptor source for this set is a woman between 50 and 59 years old with alopecia areata. Some clones in this sample may be carry-over from other donors' samples.

The V and J genes are TRBV20-1 and TRBJ1-5; TRBD1 agrees at 10 bases. The ends lost 2 bases at V and 8 bases at J; junction bases unmatched: 9. Germline V gene lookup returns CDR1 DFQATT and CDR2 SNEGSKA (reference sequence). This CDR3 region has 15 residues. CDR3 amino acids: CSARSETGGTEPQHF. Written as DNA, the CDR3 is TGCAGTGCTAGATCTGAGACAGGGGGCACAGAGCCCCAGCATTTT.

At least ten counts were recorded for this clonotype. The chain recombines TRBV7-8 with TRBJ1-1; D gene unclear. Germline V gives CDR1 SGHVS, CDR2 FQNEAQ. The CDR3 extends over 15 amino acids. V shed 4 bases and J shed 0 bases, with 12 bases lying between them. In DNA, the CDR3 is TGTGCCAGCAGCTCCACTCGGAGGGTGAACACTGAAGCTTTCTTT. Translation gives CASSSTRRVNTEAFF. The variable domain in full, with the rest retrieved from reference TRBV7-8 and TRBJ1-1, is GAGVSQSPRYKVAKRGQDVALRCDPISGHVSLFWYQQALGQGPEFLTYFQNEAQLDKSGLPSDRFFAERPEGSVSTLKIQRTQQEDSAVYLCASSSTRRVNTEAFFGQGTRLTVV.

This clonotype has more than one count but fewer than ten. The chain joins TRBV6-1 to TRBJ2-1; D is unresolved. V lost 2 bases and J lost 2, with 10 bases in between. This CDR3 is built from 15 residues. The V gene's germline CDR1 is MNHNS and CDR2 SASEGT. The CDR3 loop reads CASSERPITYNEQFF. CDR3 DNA: TGTGCCAGCAGTGAAAGGCCTATCACCTACAATGAGCAGTTCTTC.

This clonotype occurred a few times. This chain uses TRBV6-5 with TRBJ2-3; D perhaps matches TRBD2 (5 bases). V lost 0 bases and J 2 bases, leaving 15 bases between the germline ends. The germline CDR1 and CDR2 sequences are MNHEY and SVGAGI. The CDR3 has 17 residues. The CDR3 nucleotides read TGTGCCAGCAGTTACTCCCCTTTCCGGGGATTCACAGATACGCAGTATTTT. This encodes CASSYSPFRGFTDTQYF.

This clonotype was recorded at least ten times. V and J are TRBV6-1 and TRBJ1-5, with a weak D call TRBD1 (5 bases). V lost 5 bases to trimming and J lost 4 bases, with 15 bases between them. Germline V gene data show CDR1 as MNHNS and CDR2 as SASEGT. CDR3 length equals 15 residues. In nucleotides, the CDR3 is TGTGCCAGCAGTCTGGAAAGGGGAGGGAATCAGCCCCAGCATTTT. The encoded protein is CASSLERGGNQPQHF.

V is TRBV29-1 and J is TRBJ2-3; D is undetermined. The germline V and J ends were trimmed by 3 bases and 6 bases, with 13 bases remaining between them. CDR1 is SQVTM and CDR2 is ANQGSEA in the germline V gene. The CDR3 extends over 13 amino acids. This CDR3 reads CSVEGGEVDTQYF. CDR3 DNA sequence: TGCAGCGTTGAGGGCGGAGAAGTGGATACGCAGTATTTT.

The table lists this clonotype with many counts. The chain couples TRBV5-1 to TRBJ1-1; 7 bases match TRBD1. J was trimmed by 2 bases and V by 4 bases; bases with no gene match: 5. Germline lookup yields CDR1 SGHRS and CDR2 YFSETQ. This CDR3 has 14 residues. As DNA, the CDR3 is TGCGCCAGCAGCACAGGGGTATTAAACACTGAAGCTTTCTTT. It specifies CASSTGVLNTEAFF. The entire variable domain, with the rest obtained from reference TRBV5-1 and TRBJ1-1, is as follows: KAGVTQTPRYLIKTRGQQVTLSCSPISGHRSVSWYQQTPGQGLQFLFEYFSETQRNKGNFPGRFSGRQFSNSRSEMNVSTLELGDSALYLCASSTGVLNTEAFFGQGTRLTVV.

This clonotype was observed many times. The J gene is TRBJ2-3, the V gene TRBV4-1, with 9 positions matching TRBD2. The CDR3 runs 14 residues. J lost 5 bases, V lost 5 bases, and 5 bases had no gene match. The V gene's germline CDR1 is MGHRA and CDR2 YSYEKL. This CDR3 is CASSLQTSGDTQYF. The DNA of the CDR3 is TGCGCCAGCAGCTTACAGACTAGCGGAGATACGCAGTATTTT.

This clonotype showed up many times. The chain carries TRBV9 and TRBJ2-1, with 7 bases aligning to TRBD2. Germline V gene lookup returns CDR1 SGDLS and CDR2 YYNGEE. The junction had 8 bases not matched to a gene; V was cut back by 7 bases and J by 7 bases. CDR3 size: 13 residues. The CDR3 loop reads CASGLLAPNEQFF. The CDR3 bases are TGTGCCAGCGGACTACTAGCGCCTAATGAGCAGTTCTTC.

This clonotype came up many times. This chain uses TRBV6-2 or TRBV6-3 with TRBJ1-1; D perhaps matches TRBD1 (5 bases). This CDR3 has 15 residues. The V gene lost 2 bases and the J gene lost 3 bases, with 13 bases spanning the gap. The germline V gene encodes CDR1 MNHEY and CDR2 SVGEGT. The CDR3 region has the DNA TGTGCCAGCAGTTACGCGGTCGGGGCCTACACTGAAGCTTTCTTT. This translates into CASSYAVGAYTEAFF.

The chain has TRBV7-2 and TRBJ1-1; possible D gene TRBD1, 6 bases. CDR3 length: 17 amino acids. V was clipped by 0 bases and J by 0 bases, with 14 bases between them. CDR1 and CDR2 (germline): SGHTA, FQGNSA. In DNA, the CDR3 is TGTGCCAGCAGCTTAGCTATCCCAGGGGTTATGAACACTGAAGCTTTCTTT. Translating it yields CASSLAIPGVMNTEAFF.

Regarding this clonotype: With a much larger clone just one base away, this may be a read error. J is TRBJ2-7 and V is TRBV28; TRBD2 might be the D (6 bases). Germline CDR1 and CDR2: MDHEN and SYDVKM. V was shortened by 8 bases and J by 0 bases, with 14 bases between the two germline ends. This CDR3 contains 14 residues. The CDR3 loop reads CASGSGSGSYEQYF. The CDR3 bases are TGTGCCAGCGGTAGCGGTTCGGGCTCCTACGAGCAGTACTTC.

There are many counts of this clonotype. V and J are TRBV6-5 and TRBJ1-4, with D uncertain. CDR3 length: 14 residues. CDR1 is MNHEY and CDR2 is SVGAGI in the germline V gene. V shed 6 bases and J shed 0 bases, with 8 bases lying between them. CDR3 coding DNA: TGTGCCAGCAGCCGAACCGCAACTAATGAAAAACTGTTTTTT. Protein sequence: CASSRTATNEKLFF.

This clonotype came up many times. The chain's CDR3 is CSVLADDSGYTF. CDR3 DNA sequence: TGCAGCGTTTTAGCCGATGACAGCGGCTACACCTTC. This chain uses TRBV29-1 with TRBJ1-2; weak D call: TRBD1 (5 bases). The V end was cut by 5 bases, the J end by 8 bases, with 15 bases between. The CDR3 runs to 12 residues. From germline, CDR1 is SQVTM and CDR2 ANQGSEA.